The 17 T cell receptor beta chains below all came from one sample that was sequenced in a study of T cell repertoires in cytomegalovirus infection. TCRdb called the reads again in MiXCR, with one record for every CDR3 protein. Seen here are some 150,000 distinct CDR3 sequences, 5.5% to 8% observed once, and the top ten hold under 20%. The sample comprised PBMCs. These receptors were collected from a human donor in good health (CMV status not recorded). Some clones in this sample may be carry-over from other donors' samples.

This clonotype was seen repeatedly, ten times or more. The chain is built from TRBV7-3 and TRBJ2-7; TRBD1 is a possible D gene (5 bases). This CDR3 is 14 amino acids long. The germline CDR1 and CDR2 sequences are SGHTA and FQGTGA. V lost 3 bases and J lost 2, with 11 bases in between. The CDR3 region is CASSFLGVAYEQYF. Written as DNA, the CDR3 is TGTGCCAGCAGCTTTTTAGGGGTAGCCTACGAGCAGTACTTC.

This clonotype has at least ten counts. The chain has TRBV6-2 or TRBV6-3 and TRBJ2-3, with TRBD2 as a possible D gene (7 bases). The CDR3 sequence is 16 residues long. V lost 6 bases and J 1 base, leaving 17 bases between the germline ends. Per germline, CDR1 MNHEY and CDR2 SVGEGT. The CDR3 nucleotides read TGTGCCAGCAGCCGCGGGGGCTCGGTGGGCACAGATACGCAGTATTTT. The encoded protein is CASSRGGSVGTDTQYF.

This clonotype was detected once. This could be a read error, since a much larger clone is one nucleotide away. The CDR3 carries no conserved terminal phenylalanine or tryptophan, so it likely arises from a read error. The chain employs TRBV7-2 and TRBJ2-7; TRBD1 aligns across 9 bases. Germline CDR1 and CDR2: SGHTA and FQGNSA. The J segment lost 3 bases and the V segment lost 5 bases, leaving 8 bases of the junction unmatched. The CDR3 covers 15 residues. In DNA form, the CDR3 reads TGTGCCAGCAGCGCCCCGGGACAGGGTAACTACGAGCAGTACTTA. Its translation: CASSAPGQGNYEQYL.

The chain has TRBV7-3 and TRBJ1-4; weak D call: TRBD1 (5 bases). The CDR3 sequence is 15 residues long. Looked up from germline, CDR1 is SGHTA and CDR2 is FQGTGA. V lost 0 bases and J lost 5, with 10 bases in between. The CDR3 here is CASSLTGGENEKLFF. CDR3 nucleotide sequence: TGTGCCAGCAGCTTAACGGGGGGAGAGAATGAAAAACTGTTTTTT. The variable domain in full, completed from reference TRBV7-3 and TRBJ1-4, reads GAGVSQTPSNKVTEKGKYVELRCDPISGHTALYWYRQSLGQGPEFLIYFQGTGAADDSGLPNDRFFAVRPEGSVSTLKIQRTERGDSAVYLCASSLTGGENEKLFFGSGTQLSVL.

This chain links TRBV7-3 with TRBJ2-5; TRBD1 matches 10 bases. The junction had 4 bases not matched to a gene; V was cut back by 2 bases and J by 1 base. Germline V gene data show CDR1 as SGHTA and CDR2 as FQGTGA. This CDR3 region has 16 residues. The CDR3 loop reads CASSLGGQGSQETQYF. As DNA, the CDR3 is TGTGCCAGCAGCTTAGGGGGACAGGGGAGCCAAGAGACCCAGTACTTC.

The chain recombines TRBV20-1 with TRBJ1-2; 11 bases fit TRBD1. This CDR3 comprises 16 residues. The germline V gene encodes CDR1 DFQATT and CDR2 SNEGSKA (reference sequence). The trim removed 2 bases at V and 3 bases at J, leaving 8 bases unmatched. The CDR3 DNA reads TGCAGTGCTAGAAGGGGACAGGGGGATGGGGACTATGGCTACACCTTC. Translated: CSARRGQGDGDYGYTF.

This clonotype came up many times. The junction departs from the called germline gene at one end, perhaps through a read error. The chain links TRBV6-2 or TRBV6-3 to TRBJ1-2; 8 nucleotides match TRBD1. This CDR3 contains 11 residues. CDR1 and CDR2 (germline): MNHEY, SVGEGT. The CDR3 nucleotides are TGTGCCAGCAGTTACAGGATGGACAGGGCCTTC. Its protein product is CASSYRMDRAF.

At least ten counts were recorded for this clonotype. The DNA for the CDR3 is TGCGCCAGCAGCCGCGTTTGGGGAGGTGACACTGAAGCTTTCTTT. Encoded protein: CASSRVWGGDTEAFF. The J gene is TRBJ1-1, the V gene TRBV4-1; D gene uncertain. The V and J ends lost 4 bases and 3 bases respectively, with 15 bases between them. Germline V gives CDR1 MGHRA, CDR2 YSYEKL. The CDR3 contains 15 residues.

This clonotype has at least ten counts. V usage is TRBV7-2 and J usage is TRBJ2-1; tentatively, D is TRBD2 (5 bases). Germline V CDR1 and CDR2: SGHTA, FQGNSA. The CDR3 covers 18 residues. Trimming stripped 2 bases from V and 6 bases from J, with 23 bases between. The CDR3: CASSLKGGAGQTGNEQFF. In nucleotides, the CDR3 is TGTGCCAGCAGCTTAAAAGGTGGCGCGGGCCAGACGGGCAATGAGCAGTTCTTC. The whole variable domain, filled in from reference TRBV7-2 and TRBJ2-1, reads GAGVSQSPSNKVTEKGKDVELRCDPISGHTALYWYRQSLGQGLEFLIYFQGNSAPDKSGLPSDRFSAERTGGSVSTLTIQRTQQEDSAVYLCASSLKGGAGQTGNEQFFGPGTRLTVL.

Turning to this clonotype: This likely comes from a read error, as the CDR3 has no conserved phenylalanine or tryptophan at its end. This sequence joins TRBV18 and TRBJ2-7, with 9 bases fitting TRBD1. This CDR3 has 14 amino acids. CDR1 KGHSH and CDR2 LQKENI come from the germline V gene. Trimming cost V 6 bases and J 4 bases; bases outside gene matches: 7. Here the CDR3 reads CASSGGTGMYEQYY. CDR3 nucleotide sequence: TGTGCCAGCTCTGGGGGGACAGGGATGTACGAGCAGTACTAC.

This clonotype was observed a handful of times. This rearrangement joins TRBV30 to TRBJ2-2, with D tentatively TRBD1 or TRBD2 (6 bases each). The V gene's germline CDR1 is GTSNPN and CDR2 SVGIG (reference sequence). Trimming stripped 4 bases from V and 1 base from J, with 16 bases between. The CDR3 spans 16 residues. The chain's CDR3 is CAWTPYGGGNTGELFF. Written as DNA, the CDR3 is TGTGCCTGGACCCCATACGGGGGCGGGAACACCGGGGAGCTGTTTTTT.

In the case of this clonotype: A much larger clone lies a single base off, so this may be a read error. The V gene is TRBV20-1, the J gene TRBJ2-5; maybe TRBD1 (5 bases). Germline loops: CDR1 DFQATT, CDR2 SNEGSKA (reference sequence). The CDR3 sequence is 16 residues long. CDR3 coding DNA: TGCAGTTCTAGAGATCCCCAGGGTGGTCGGCAAGAGACCCAGTACTTC. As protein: CSSRDPQGGRQETQYF.

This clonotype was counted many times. CDR3 bases: TGTGCCAGCAGGACGCGCTCCGGGGGCACTGAAGCTTTCTTT. Translated: CASRTRSGGTEAFF. The gene calls are TRBV2 and TRBJ1-1; a possible D gene is TRBD1 (5 bases). The germline V and J ends were trimmed by 6 bases and 4 bases, with 15 bases remaining between them. Germline V gene data show CDR1 as SNHLY and CDR2 as FYNNEI. The CDR3 runs to 14 residues.

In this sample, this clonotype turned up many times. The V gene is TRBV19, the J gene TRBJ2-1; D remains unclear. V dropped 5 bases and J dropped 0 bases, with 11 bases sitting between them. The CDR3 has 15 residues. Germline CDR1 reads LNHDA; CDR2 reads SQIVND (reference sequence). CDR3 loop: CASSGSISSYNEQFF. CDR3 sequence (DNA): TGTGCCAGTAGTGGGTCGATAAGCTCCTACAATGAGCAGTTCTTC.

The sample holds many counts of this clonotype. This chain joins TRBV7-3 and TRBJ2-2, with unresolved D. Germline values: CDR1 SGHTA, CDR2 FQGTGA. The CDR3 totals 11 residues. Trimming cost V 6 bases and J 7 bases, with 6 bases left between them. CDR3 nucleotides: TGTGCCAGCAGTAGAGGCGGGGAGCTGTTTTTT. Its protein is CASSRGGELFF.

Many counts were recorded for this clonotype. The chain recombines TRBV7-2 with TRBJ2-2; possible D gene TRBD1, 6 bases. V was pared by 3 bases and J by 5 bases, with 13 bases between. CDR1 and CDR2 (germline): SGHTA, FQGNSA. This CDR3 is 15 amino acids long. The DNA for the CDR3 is TGTGCCAGCAGCTTGACAGGTCGGGGAACCGGGGAGCTGTTTTTT. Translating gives CASSLTGRGTGELFF.

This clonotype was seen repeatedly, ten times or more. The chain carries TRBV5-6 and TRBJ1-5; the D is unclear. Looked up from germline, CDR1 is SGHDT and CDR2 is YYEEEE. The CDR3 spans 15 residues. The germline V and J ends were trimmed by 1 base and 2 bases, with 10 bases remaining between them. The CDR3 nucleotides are TGTGCCAGCAGCTTGCGCGGGGTCCGCAATCAGCCCCAGCATTTT. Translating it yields CASSLRGVRNQPQHF. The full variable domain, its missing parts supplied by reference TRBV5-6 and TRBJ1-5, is DAGVTQSPTHLIKTRGQQVTLRCSPKSGHDTVSWYQQALGQGPQFIFQYYEEEERQRGNFPDRFSGHQFPNYSSELNVNALLLGDSALYLCASSLRGVRNQPQHFGDGTRLSIL.